One and the same sample provided the 12 T cell receptor beta chains below, sequenced in a study of glioma-infiltrating T cells after dendritic cell vaccination. Documented time point: after dendritic cell vaccination, including at tumor progression/relapse. Using immunoSEQ multiplex PCR, the repertoire was profiled, and TCRdb retains in-frame clones only, with some absent. Of 85,000 to 100,000 clones listed, approximately 81% are singletons. The starting material was blood, obtained after dendritic cell vaccination. The receptors derive from a human donor with glioblastoma.

The chain has TRBV9 and TRBJ2-1; tentative D call: TRBD2 (6 bases). Germline V gene sequence: CDR1 SGDLS, CDR2 YYNGEE. The V end lost 2 bases, the J end lost 2 bases, and 8 bases lay between the germline ends. The CDR3 contains 14 residues. The CDR3 is CASSVGGTYNEQFF. CDR3 in DNA: TGTGCCAGCAGCGTGGGAGGCACCTACAATGAGCAGTTCTTC. Combining the CDR3 with reference TRBV9 and TRBJ2-1 gives the whole variable domain DSGVTQTPKHLITATGQRVTLRCSPRSGDLSVYWYQQSLDQGLQFLIQYYNGEERAKGNILERFSAQQFPDLHSELNLSSLELGDSALYFCASSVGGTYNEQFFGPGTRLTVL.

The rearrangement links TRBV13 to TRBJ1-3; no clear D. The germline gives CDR1 PRHDT, CDR2 FYEKMQ (reference sequence). The CDR3 length is 12 residues. The V and J ends lost 5 bases and 0 bases respectively, with 2 bases between them. In DNA, the CDR3 is TGTGCCAGCAGCCTCTCTGGAAACACCATATATTTT. It encodes CASSLSGNTIYF.

J is TRBJ2-7 and V is TRBV7-9; 7 bases match TRBD2. Germline trimming cut 2 bases from V and 7 bases from J; bases unmatched to any gene: 5. Germline V lookup: CDR1 SEHNR, CDR2 FQNEAQ (reference sequence). The CDR3 is 13 residues long. The chain's CDR3 is CASSLPLGGEQYF. The CDR3 DNA sequence: TGTGCCAGCAGCTTACCCTTGGGAGGGGAGCAGTACTTC.

This clone has just one count. V and J are TRBV2 and TRBJ1-2; TRBD1 matches 7 bases. The CDR3 spans 13 residues. Germline lookup yields CDR1 SNHLY and CDR2 FYNNEI. With V trimmed by 2 bases and J by 5 bases, 2 bases remained unmatched. CDR3 sequence (DNA): TGTGCCAGCAGTGAAACAGGGGTTTATGGCTACACCTTC. Protein: CASSETGVYGYTF.

This clone was observed a few times. The V call is TRBV7-9, the J call TRBJ2-2; D remains ambiguous. Trimming shortened V by 1 base and J by 1 base, and 4 bases separated the two germline ends. Germline-derived CDR1 and CDR2 are SEHNR and FQNEAQ (reference sequence). The CDR3 is 14 residues long. The CDR3 is CASSLVQNTGELFF. Here the CDR3 DNA reads TGTGCCAGCAGCTTAGTACAGAACACCGGGGAGCTGTTTTTT.

V usage is TRBV9 and J usage is TRBJ2-1, with 9 bases aligning to TRBD2. This CDR3 is 15 amino acids long. Per the germline V gene, CDR1 is SGDLS and CDR2 is YYNGEE. V shed 0 bases and J 10 bases; nucleotides not matched to a gene: 8. CDR3 loop: CASSVEGGRAEEQFF. DNA of the CDR3: TGTGCCAGCAGCGTAGAGGGCGGGAGGGCCGAGGAGCAGTTCTTC. The full variable domain, in which reference TRBV9 and TRBJ2-1 provide the parts outside the CDR3, is DSGVTQTPKHLITATGQRVTLRCSPRSGDLSVYWYQQSLDQGLQFLIQYYNGEERAKGNILERFSAQQFPDLHSELNLSSLELGDSALYFCASSVEGGRAEEQFFGPGTRLTVL.

The chain couples TRBV5-4 to TRBJ2-5, with 11 bases matching TRBD2. The J segment lost 5 bases and the V segment lost 4 bases, leaving 4 bases of the junction unmatched. This CDR3 contains 14 residues. Germline CDR1 reads SGHNT; CDR2 reads YYREEE (reference sequence). The CDR3 loop is CASSLGLAAETQYF. The CDR3 nucleotides read TGTGCCAGCAGCCTGGGACTAGCGGCTGAGACCCAGTACTTC.

This rearrangement joins TRBV7-3 to TRBJ2-2; TRBD1 matches at 11 bases. The CDR3 has 16 amino acids. J gave up 5 bases and V 5 bases, and 7 bases lay outside the gene matches. Germline assignment: CDR1 SGHTA and CDR2 FQGTGA. CDR3 protein: CASSPAGTGGTGELFF. The CDR3 DNA is TGTGCCAGCAGCCCCGCCGGGACAGGGGGAACCGGGGAGCTGTTTTTT.

V usage is TRBV19 and J usage is TRBJ2-7; 10 bases align to TRBD2. Trimming removed 7 bases from V and 9 bases from J; junction bases left unmatched: 15. Germline loops: CDR1 LNHDA, CDR2 SQIVND (reference sequence). The CDR3 is 15 amino acids. The CDR3 bases are TGTGCCAGTAAACGGACTAGCGGAGAAGGCGGGGTGCAGTACTTC. Encoded protein: CASKRTSGEGGVQYF.

The CDR3 bases are TGTGCCAGCAGTCTCATTGGACAGGGAGAAGGTGATACGCAGTATTTT. It is translated as CASSLIGQGEGDTQYF. V is TRBV7-3 and J is TRBJ2-3; TRBD1 matches at 8 bases. The CDR3 consists of 16 residues. CDR1 and CDR2 from the germline V gene are SGHTA and FQGTGA. Trimming cost V 6 bases and J 6 bases; bases outside gene matches: 14.

This clone was detected once. The genes are TRBV19 and TRBJ1-2; D perhaps matches TRBD1 (6 bases). This CDR3 is built from 13 residues. The V gene's germline CDR1 is LNHDA and CDR2 SQIVND (reference sequence). V shed 3 bases and J shed 7 bases, with 12 bases lying between them. Written as DNA, the CDR3 is TGTGCCAGTAGTATGGCAGGGGTGGGTGGCTACACCTTC. As protein: CASSMAGVGGYTF.

This clone appeared a single time. CDR3 nucleotides: TGTGCCAGCAGTCCACCCGGACAGGCAAAGGGTGAAGCTTTCTTT. Its protein is CASSPPGQAKGEAFF. This chain joins TRBV6-5 and TRBJ1-1; 7 bases line up with TRBD1. Looked up from germline, CDR1 is MNHEY and CDR2 is SVGAGI. There are 15 residues in the CDR3. V shed 5 bases and J 7 bases; nucleotides not matched to a gene: 13.